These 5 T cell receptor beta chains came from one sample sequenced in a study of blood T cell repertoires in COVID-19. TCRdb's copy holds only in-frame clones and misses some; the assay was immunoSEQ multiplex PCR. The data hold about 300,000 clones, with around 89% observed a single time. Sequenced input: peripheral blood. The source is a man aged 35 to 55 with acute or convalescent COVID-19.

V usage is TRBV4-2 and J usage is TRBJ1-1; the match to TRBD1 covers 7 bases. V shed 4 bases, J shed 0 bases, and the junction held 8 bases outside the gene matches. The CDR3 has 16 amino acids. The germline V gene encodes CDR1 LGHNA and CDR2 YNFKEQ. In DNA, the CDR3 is TGTGCCAGCAGCCTCGAGACGACAGGGTTGAACACTGAAGCTTTCTTT. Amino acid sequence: CASSLETTGLNTEAFF.

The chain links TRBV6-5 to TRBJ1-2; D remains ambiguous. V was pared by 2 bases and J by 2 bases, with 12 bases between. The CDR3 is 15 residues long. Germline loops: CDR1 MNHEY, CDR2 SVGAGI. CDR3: CASSYRGDRNYGYTF. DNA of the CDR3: TGTGCCAGCAGTTACCGGGGAGATAGGAACTATGGCTACACCTTC.

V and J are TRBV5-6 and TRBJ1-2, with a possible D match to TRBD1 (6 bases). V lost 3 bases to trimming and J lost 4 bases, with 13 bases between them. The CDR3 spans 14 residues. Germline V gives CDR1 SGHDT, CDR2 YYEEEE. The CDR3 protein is CASSYLQGGYGYTF. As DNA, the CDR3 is TGTGCCAGCAGCTACCTACAGGGTGGCTATGGCTACACCTTC.

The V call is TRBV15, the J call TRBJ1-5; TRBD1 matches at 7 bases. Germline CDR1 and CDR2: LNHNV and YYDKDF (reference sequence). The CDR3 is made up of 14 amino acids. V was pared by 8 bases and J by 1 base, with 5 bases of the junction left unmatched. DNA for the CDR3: TGTGCCACCGCCCAGGGGGTAAGCAATCAGCCCCAGCATTTT. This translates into CATAQGVSNQPQHF.

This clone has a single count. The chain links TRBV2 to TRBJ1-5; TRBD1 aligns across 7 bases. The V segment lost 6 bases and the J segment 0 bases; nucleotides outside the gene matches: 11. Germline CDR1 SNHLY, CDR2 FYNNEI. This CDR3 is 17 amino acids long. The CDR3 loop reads CASSLNQGDYSNQPQHF. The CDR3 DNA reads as TGTGCCAGCAGCCTCAACCAGGGGGATTATAGCAATCAGCCCCAGCATTTT.